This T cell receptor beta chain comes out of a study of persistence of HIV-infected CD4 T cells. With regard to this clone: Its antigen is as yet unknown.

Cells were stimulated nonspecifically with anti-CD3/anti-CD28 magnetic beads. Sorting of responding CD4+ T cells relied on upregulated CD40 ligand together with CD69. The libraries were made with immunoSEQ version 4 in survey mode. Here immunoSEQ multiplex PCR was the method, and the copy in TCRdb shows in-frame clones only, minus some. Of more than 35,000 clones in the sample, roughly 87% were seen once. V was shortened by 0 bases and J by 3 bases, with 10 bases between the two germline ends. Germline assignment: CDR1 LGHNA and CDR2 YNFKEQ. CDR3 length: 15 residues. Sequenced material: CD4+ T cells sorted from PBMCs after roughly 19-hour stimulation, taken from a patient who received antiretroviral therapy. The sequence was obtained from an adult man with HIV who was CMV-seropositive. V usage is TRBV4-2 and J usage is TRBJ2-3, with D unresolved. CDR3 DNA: TGTGCCAGCAGCCAAGATTTCCGAATTACAGATACGCAGTATTTT. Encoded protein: CASSQDFRITDTQYF.